This is a list of T cell receptor beta chains from one sample in a study of control samples from healthy donors and cancer patients. Here immunoSEQ multiplex PCR was the method, and the copy in TCRdb shows in-frame clones only, minus some. The sample records around 130,000 clones, about 88% being singletons. Sequencing input: blood. All receptors derive from a man aged 50 to 60 in good health. CDR3s include the opening cysteine and the closing phenylalanine or tryptophan. A D gene is named only where the DNA matches it firmly. Expanded clones are given a class, and other clones once, few, many or no size at all.

J	D	V	size	CDR3	DNA
TRBJ1-4	NA	TRBV11-2	NA	CASSLVAGTTQKLFF	TGTGCCAGCAGCTTAGTCGCCGGGACAACCCAAAAACTGTTTTTT
TRBJ2-7	NA	TRBV29-1	few	CSVGRGTYEQYF	TGCAGCGTTGGGCGAGGGACCTACGAGCAGTACTTC
TRBJ2-1	NA	TRBV18	NA	CASSPPGGRSYNEQFF	TGTGCCAGCTCACCACCTGGGGGTAGATCCTACAATGAGCAGTTCTTC
TRBJ2-3	NA	TRBV2	NA	CASTWDTTDTQYF	TGTGCCAGCACCTGGGACACCACAGATACGCAGTATTTT
TRBJ1-5	NA	TRBV18	NA	CASSKGTSDQPQHF	TGTGCCAGCTCAAAGGGGACGTCCGATCAGCCCCAGCATTTT
TRBJ1-5	NA	TRBV6-5	once	CAGGQNSNQPQHF	TGTGCCGGCGGACAGAATAGCAATCAGCCCCAGCATTTT
TRBJ2-7	NA	TRBV7-9	once	CASSPSSGQAYEQYF	TGTGCCAGCAGCCCCTCTAGCGGACAGGCCTACGAGCAGTACTTC
TRBJ1-2	TRBD1	TRBV3-1/TRBV3-2	NA	CASSETGDYYGYTF	TGTGCCAGCAGCGAGACAGGGGATTACTATGGCTACACCTTC
TRBJ2-7	TRBD1	TRBV6-5	NA	CASSYQTGWAYEQYF	TGTGCCAGCAGTTACCAGACAGGGTGGGCGTACGAGCAGTACTTC
TRBJ1-5	NA	TRBV27	NA	CASSRGNQPQHF	TGTGCCAGCAGCCGGGGAAATCAGCCCCAGCATTTT
TRBJ2-7	TRBD1	TRBV29-1	NA	CSGGQGRSYEQYF	TGCAGCGGGGGACAGGGAAGGTCCTACGAGCAGTACTTC
TRBJ1-4	NA	TRBV5-5	NA	CASSWAGSTNEKLFF	TGTGCCAGCAGCTGGGCGGGGTCTACTAATGAAAAACTGTTTTTT
TRBJ2-7	NA	TRBV5-1	NA	CASSLGPNPGSYEQYF	TGCGCCAGCAGCTTGGGACCAAATCCCGGCTCCTACGAGCAGTACTTC
TRBJ2-1	TRBD2	TRBV10-3	few	CAISGTSGGVFSYNEQFF	TGTGCCATCAGCGGGACTAGCGGGGGGGTTTTCTCCTACAATGAGCAGTTCTTC
TRBJ1-2	NA	TRBV6-5	NA	CASSYGVERGYTF	TGTGCCAGCAGTTACGGGGTAGAAAGGGGCTACACCTTC
TRBJ2-2	NA	TRBV19	NA	CASSMLIGGELFF	TGTGCCAGTAGTATGTTAATAGGCGGGGAGCTGTTTTTT
TRBJ2-2	NA	TRBV9	NA	CASSVTQGNTGELFF	TGTGCCAGCAGCGTTACCCAGGGGAACACCGGGGAGCTGTTTTTT
TRBJ1-1	TRBD1	TRBV5-6	NA	CASSSNLRDRVRVTEAFF	TGTGCCAGCAGCTCGAACCTCCGGGACAGGGTACGTGTGACTGAAGCTTTCTTT
TRBJ2-2	TRBD2	TRBV24-1	NA	CATSGETSGGPNTGELFF	TGTGCCACCAGTGGAGAGACTAGCGGGGGACCGAACACCGGGGAGCTGTTTTTT
TRBJ1-1	TRBD1	TRBV7-3	NA	CASSLRWTGGESSFRYTEAFF	TGTGCCAGCAGCTTACGGTGGACAGGGGGTGAGAGTTCTTTTAGGTACACTGAAGCTTTCTTT
TRBJ1-5	NA	TRBV28	NA	CASIYNSPYSNQPQHF	TGTGCCAGCATTTATAACAGCCCTTATAGCAATCAGCCCCAGCATTTT
TRBJ2-2	NA	TRBV30	NA	CAWRDPGELFF	TGTGCCTGGAGAGACCCCGGGGAGCTGTTTTTT
TRBJ2-3	NA	TRBV10-1	few	CASSRRGPTDTQYF	TGCGCCAGCAGCCGGCGGGGACCCACAGATACGCAGTATTTT
TRBJ2-3	NA	TRBV6-5	NA	CASKPASTDTQYF	TGTGCCAGCAAACCGGCTAGCACAGATACGCAGTATTTT
TRBJ1-1	NA	TRBV3-1/TRBV3-2	NA	CASSQDSWGNTEAFF	TGTGCCAGCAGCCAAGATTCCTGGGGGAACACTGAAGCTTTCTTT
TRBJ2-2	TRBD2	TRBV5-1	NA	CASSLAGLDTGELFF	TGCGCCAGCAGCTTAGCGGGGCTCGATACCGGGGAGCTGTTTTTT
TRBJ1-5	NA	TRBV12-3/TRBV12-4	NA	CASSAGNQPQHF	TGTGCCAGCAGCGCCGGCAATCAGCCCCAGCATTTT
TRBJ2-7	NA	TRBV9	NA	CASSVEGVQGTYEQYF	TGTGCCAGCAGCGTAGAAGGTGTACAGGGCACCTACGAGCAGTACTTC
TRBJ1-5	NA	TRBV5-8	NA	CASSRGANQPQHF	TGTGCCAGCAGTCGGGGGGCGAACCAGCCCCAGCATTTT
TRBJ1-2	NA	TRBV6-1	few	CASSESPGSHYGYTF	TGTGCCAGCAGTGAATCCCCAGGGAGTCACTATGGCTACACCTTC
TRBJ2-5	NA	TRBV12-3/TRBV12-4	NA	CASSKDGWGKRYF	TGTGCCAGCAGTAAGGATGGTTGGGGAAAGCGGTACTTC
TRBJ1-3	TRBD1	TRBV28	NA	CASSSGTVPSGNTIYF	TGTGCCAGCAGTTCCGGGACAGTCCCCTCTGGAAACACCATATATTTT
TRBJ2-3	NA	TRBV6-5	NA	CASCPGTFTDTQYF	TGTGCCAGCTGTCCCGGGACATTCACAGATACGCAGTATTTT
TRBJ2-7	NA	TRBV7-8	NA	CASSLRAGRGSHEQYF	TGTGCCAGCAGCCTCCGGGCGGGGAGAGGTAGCCACGAGCAGTACTTC
TRBJ2-7	NA	TRBV21-1	once	CASSKLGRTGRNSYEQYF	TGTGCCAGCAGCAAACTTGGGCGAACAGGGAGGAACTCCTACGAGCAGTACTTC
TRBJ1-5	NA	TRBV2	NA	CASSEGTFNQPQHF	TGTGCCAGCAGTGAAGGGACCTTCAATCAGCCCCAGCATTTT
TRBJ2-2	NA	TRBV7-9	NA	CASSLAPGSAGELFF	TGTGCCAGCAGCTTAGCTCCGGGGTCGGCCGGGGAGCTGTTTTTT
TRBJ2-2	NA	TRBV2	NA	CASTASTDFYNTGELFF	TGTGCCAGCACTGCGTCGACGGACTTCTATAACACCGGGGAGCTGTTTTTT
TRBJ2-7	NA	TRBV7-8	NA	CASSPGGQSGEYF	TGTGCCAGCAGCCCGGGGGGCCAATCGGGAGAGTACTTC
TRBJ2-3	NA	TRBV7-6	NA	CASSDSVWGPTDTQYF	TGTGCCAGCAGCGACTCAGTGTGGGGGCCCACAGATACGCAGTATTTT